This passage covers 20 T cell receptor beta chains from one sample sequenced in a study of cytomegalovirus exposure and HLA in healthy donors. It was with 60 Vbeta and 13 Jbeta primers that the PCR ran. The assay was immunoSEQ multiplex PCR, and TCRdb's table has in-frame clones only and misses some. The sample consists of about 67,000 clones, roughly two thirds of them appearing once. Material for sequencing was PBMCs. Every receptor here comes from a woman in her twenties or thirties in good health and CMV-seronegative.

The chain combines TRBV28 with TRBJ2-5; 8 nucleotides agree with TRBD1. Per germline, CDR1 MDHEN and CDR2 SYDVKM. This CDR3 is 14 amino acids long. The ends lost 6 bases at V and 2 bases at J; junction bases unmatched: 5. In DNA, the CDR3 is TGTGCCAGCAGCCGTGACAGGGGTCAAGAGACCCAGTACTTC. Amino acids: CASSRDRGQETQYF.

The chain couples TRBV6-1 to TRBJ2-3; 9 nucleotides agree with TRBD1. V dropped 10 bases and J dropped 2; count of bases not matched to a gene: 7. Germline CDR1 and CDR2: MNHNS and SASEGT. The CDR3 has 14 amino acids. This CDR3 reads CAIGQGWSTDTQYF. Written as DNA, the CDR3 is TGTGCCATCGGACAGGGGTGGTCCACAGATACGCAGTATTTT.

V is TRBV5-6 and J is TRBJ2-7; the match to TRBD1 covers 9 bases. Per germline, CDR1 SGHDT and CDR2 YYEEEE. V was clipped by 4 bases and J by 2 bases; unmatched bases: 7. This CDR3 is built from 15 residues. For the CDR3, the DNA is TGTGCCAGCAGCCGAGGGTGGACAGGGGCCTACGAGCAGTACTTC. It is translated as CASSRGWTGAYEQYF.

V usage is TRBV11-2 and J usage is TRBJ2-7; D may be TRBD1 (5 bases). Germline V gene data show CDR1 as SGHAT and CDR2 as FQNNGV. The length of the CDR3 is 13 residues. V shed 0 bases and J shed 7 bases, with 10 bases lying between them. The CDR3 region has the DNA TGTGCCAGCAGCTTAGAGGGGCGGACAGAGCAGTACTTC. Protein: CASSLEGRTEQYF. Variable domain in full (rest from reference TRBV11-2 and TRBJ2-7): EAGVAQSPRYKIIEKRQSVAFWCNPISGHATLYWYQQILGQGPKLLIQFQNNGVVDDSQLPKDRFSAERLKGVDSTLKIQPAKLEDSAVYLCASSLEGRTEQYFGPGTRLTVT.

This sequence joins TRBV5-1 and TRBJ2-3; 11 bases match TRBD2. Germline CDR1 reads SGHRS; CDR2 reads YFSETQ. The V and J ends lost 4 bases and 4 bases, in that order; junction bases with no gene match: 11. The CDR3 consists of 17 residues. The CDR3 loop reads CASSALAGGRGADTQYF. The DNA of the CDR3 is TGCGCCAGCAGCGCGTTAGCGGGGGGGCGCGGCGCAGATACGCAGTATTTT.

The chain carries TRBV4-1 and TRBJ2-7, with 11 bases matching TRBD1. The germline CDR1 and CDR2 sequences are MGHRA and YSYEKL. V lost 2 bases and J lost 1; bases outside the gene matches: 7. The CDR3 is made up of 17 amino acids. CDR3 in DNA: TGCGCCAGCAGCCAAAGGGACAGGGGGGAAGGGTCCTACGAGCAGTACTTC. Translation gives CASSQRDRGEGSYEQYF.

The rearrangement links TRBV4-3 to TRBJ2-1; no reliable D call. V was trimmed by 0 bases and J by 3 bases, leaving 6 bases between them. This CDR3 has 14 amino acids. Germline loops: CDR1 LGHNA, CDR2 YSLEER. CDR3 amino acids: CASSQDHGYNEQFF. The CDR3 DNA reads as TGCGCCAGCAGCCAAGATCACGGCTACAATGAGCAGTTCTTC.

This chain connects TRBV7-9 to TRBJ1-2; D gene unclear. The CDR3 length is 14 residues. The V and J ends lost 2 bases and 3 bases respectively, with 10 bases between them. Germline V gives CDR1 SEHNR, CDR2 FQNEAQ (reference sequence). The CDR3 region has the DNA TGTGCCAGCAGCTTATCTTCAGGTTACTATGGCTACACCTTC. It translates to CASSLSSGYYGYTF.

The chain carries TRBV11-2 and TRBJ1-1; D remains ambiguous. V lost 2 bases and J 5 bases, leaving 9 bases between the germline ends. The germline V gene encodes CDR1 SGHAT and CDR2 FQNNGV. This CDR3 is 13 amino acids long. The CDR3 DNA reads TGTGCCAGCAGCTTAAATAGGAGAACTGAAGCTTTCTTT. It is translated as CASSLNRRTEAFF. The entire variable domain, with the rest obtained from reference TRBV11-2 and TRBJ1-1, is as follows: EAGVAQSPRYKIIEKRQSVAFWCNPISGHATLYWYQQILGQGPKLLIQFQNNGVVDDSQLPKDRFSAERLKGVDSTLKIQPAKLEDSAVYLCASSLNRRTEAFFGQGTRLTVV.

This chain joins TRBV7-9 and TRBJ1-2; 7 bases match TRBD1. The ends lost 5 bases at V and 2 bases at J; junction bases unmatched: 8. Germline V CDR1 and CDR2: SEHNR, FQNEAQ (reference sequence). The length of the CDR3 is 15 residues. CDR3: CASSVGTAVNYGYTF. The CDR3 nucleotides are TGTGCCAGCAGCGTCGGGACAGCGGTAAACTATGGCTACACCTTC.

This rearrangement joins TRBV15 to TRBJ1-2, with TRBD1 matching 9 bases. CDR1 and CDR2 (germline): LNHNV, YYDKDF (reference sequence). The length of the CDR3 is 15 residues. V shed 3 bases, J shed 2 bases, and the junction held 4 bases outside the gene matches. The CDR3 spells CATSRGTGYNYGYTF. CDR3 nucleotides: TGTGCCACCAGCAGGGGGACAGGGTACAACTATGGCTACACCTTC.

The rearrangement uses TRBV6-5 and TRBJ1-2, with D hard to call. Trimming removed 8 bases at V and 1 base at J, with 17 bases between. The V gene's germline CDR1 is MNHEY and CDR2 SVGAGI. The length of the CDR3 is 15 residues. In DNA form, the CDR3 reads TGTGCCAGCGGAAACCGGACTCATAATAACTATGGCTACACCTTC. Translating it yields CASGNRTHNNYGYTF.

The chain joins TRBV19 to TRBJ2-1, with 9 bases that match TRBD2. This CDR3 region has 16 residues. CDR1 and CDR2 from the germline V gene are LNHDA and SQIVND (reference sequence). The junction had 12 bases not matched to a gene; V was cut back by 5 bases and J by 7 bases. CDR3 DNA sequence: TGTGCCAGTAGTTCTCCGGGACTAGCAGCCCAGAATGAGCAGTTCTTC. This codes for CASSSPGLAAQNEQFF.

This rearrangement joins TRBV4-2 to TRBJ2-5; D gene uncertain. From germline, CDR1 is LGHNA and CDR2 YNFKEQ. CDR3 length: 13 amino acids. V lost 7 bases, J lost 5 bases, and 14 bases lay in between. The CDR3 bases are TGTGCCAGCACCTCCCGCGGTATGGAGACCCAGTACTTC. Translated, it gives CASTSRGMETQYF.

The J gene is TRBJ1-1, the V gene TRBV7-9; no clear D. The CDR3 contains 15 residues. Trimming took off 2 bases at V and 0 bases at J, with 10 bases between the two ends. The germline V gene encodes CDR1 SEHNR and CDR2 FQNEAQ (reference sequence). The CDR3 spells CASSLKDWVNTEAFF. CDR3 sequence (DNA): TGTGCCAGCAGCTTAAAGGACTGGGTGAACACTGAAGCTTTCTTT. The variable domain in full, completed from reference TRBV7-9 and TRBJ1-1, reads DTGVSQNPRHKITKRGQNVTFRCDPISEHNRLYWYRQTLGQGPEFLTYFQNEAQLEKSRLLSDRFSAERPKGSFSTLEIQRTEQGDSAMYLCASSLKDWVNTEAFFGQGTRLTVV.

V is TRBV7-9 and J is TRBJ1-5; D uncertain. V lost 0 bases, J lost 5 bases, and 5 bases lay in between. The CDR3 consists of 13 residues. Germline CDR1 reads SEHNR; CDR2 reads FQNEAQ (reference sequence). The CDR3 DNA sequence: TGTGCCAGCAGCTTAGCTTCAGATCAGCCCCAGCATTTT. Translating it yields CASSLASDQPQHF.

The CDR3 coding sequence is TGCGCCAGCAGCCAGCTAGCGGGGAATGAGCAGTTCTTC. Translation: CASSQLAGNEQFF. The chain combines TRBV4-1 with TRBJ2-1; 9 positions agree with TRBD2. Germline V lookup: CDR1 MGHRA, CDR2 YSYEKL. This CDR3 has 13 residues. V was pared by 3 bases and J by 7 bases, with 1 base of the junction left unmatched.

This sequence joins TRBV30 and TRBJ1-5; a weak D match, TRBD1 (6 bases). The germline V gene has CDR1 GTSNPN and CDR2 SVGIG (reference sequence). With 5 bases removed from V and 6 bases from J, the gap between germline ends came to 11 bases. The CDR3 loop spans 12 amino acids. The DNA of the CDR3 is TGTGCCTGGTCCACAGGGTTTCAGCCCCAGCATTTT. Its translation: CAWSTGFQPQHF. Looking up the rest from reference TRBV30 and TRBJ1-5 gives the full variable domain: SQTIHQWPATLVQPVGSPLSLECTVEGTSNPNLYWYRQAAGRGLQLLFYSVGIGQISSEVPQNLSASRPQDRQFILSSKKLLLSDSGFYLCAWSTGFQPQHFGDGTRLSIL.

This clone was seen only once. The chain uses TRBV7-2 and TRBJ1-6; D unclear. There are 14 residues in the CDR3. V lost 2 bases to trimming and J lost 6 bases, with 8 bases between them. Germline CDR1 SGHTA, CDR2 FQGNSA. The CDR3 DNA is TGTGCCAGCAGCTTATCAGGACTTAATTCACCCCTCCACTTT. The encoded protein is CASSLSGLNSPLHF. Supplemented by reference TRBV7-2 and TRBJ1-6, the full variable domain reads GAGVSQSPSNKVTEKGKDVELRCDPISGHTALYWYRQSLGQGLEFLIYFQGNSAPDKSGLPSDRFSAERTGGSVSTLTIQRTQQEDSAVYLCASSLSGLNSPLHFGNGTRLTVT.

This clone occurred a few times. The chain couples TRBV4-1 to TRBJ1-5; D gene uncertain. Trimming removed 0 bases from V and 7 bases from J, with 7 bases in between. The germline V gene has CDR1 MGHRA and CDR2 YSYEKL. The CDR3 covers 13 residues. The CDR3 coding sequence is TGCGCCAGCAGCCAAGATCCCCAACAGCCCCAGCATTTT. As protein: CASSQDPQQPQHF.